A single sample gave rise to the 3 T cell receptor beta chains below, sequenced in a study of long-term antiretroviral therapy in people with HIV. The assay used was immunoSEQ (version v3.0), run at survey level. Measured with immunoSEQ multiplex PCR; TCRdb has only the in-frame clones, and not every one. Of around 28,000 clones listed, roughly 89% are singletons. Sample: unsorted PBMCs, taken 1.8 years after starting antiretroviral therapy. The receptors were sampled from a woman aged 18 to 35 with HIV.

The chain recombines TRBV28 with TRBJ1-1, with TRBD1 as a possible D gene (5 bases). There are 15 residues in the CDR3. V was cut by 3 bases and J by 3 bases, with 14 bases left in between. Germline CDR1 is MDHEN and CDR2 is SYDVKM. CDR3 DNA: TGTGCCAGCAGTTTGGGGGGTCCGAGGTACACTGAAGCTTTCTTT. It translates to CASSLGGPRYTEAFF.

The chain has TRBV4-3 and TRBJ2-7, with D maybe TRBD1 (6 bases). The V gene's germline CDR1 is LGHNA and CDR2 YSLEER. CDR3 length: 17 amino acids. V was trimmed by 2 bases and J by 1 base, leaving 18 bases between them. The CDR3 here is CASSQYKSGTISYEQYF. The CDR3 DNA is TGCGCCAGCAGCCAATACAAGTCCGGGACAATTTCCTACGAGCAGTACTTC.

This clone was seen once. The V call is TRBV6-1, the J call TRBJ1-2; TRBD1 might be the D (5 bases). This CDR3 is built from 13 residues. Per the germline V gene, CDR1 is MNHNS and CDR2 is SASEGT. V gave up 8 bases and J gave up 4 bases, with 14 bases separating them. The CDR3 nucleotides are TGTGCCAGCGGAACAGGACTTAGCTATGGCTACACCTTC. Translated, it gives CASGTGLSYGYTF.